This T cell receptor (beta chain) came from a study of CD8+CD57+ T cells in acquired aplastic anemia. Overall study: Sorted CD4+ and CD8+ cells yielded DNA averaging around 3.2 ug. Study-wide results and limits: Patients and healthy controls showed no significant CD8+ Simpson's diversity difference. Some 31 sequences, all CD8+ CDR3, were shared between patients and controls.

V was pared by 6 bases and J by 2 bases, with 13 bases between. This CDR3 has 14 amino acids. From germline, CDR1 is MNHEY and CDR2 SVGAGI. Sequencing involved patients with CD8+CD57+ cell expansion previously shown by flow cytometry. Severe acquired aplastic anemia was present in every patient. This clonotype appeared many times. Its target is unknown. Genomic DNA was employed as the template in profiling TCR beta VDJ and CDR3. TCRdb fed the reads into MiXCR, producing one record per CDR3 protein. The sample contains roughly 170,000 distinct CDR3 sequences, 48% of which appear only once. This clonotype was sampled from a human donor with aplastic anemia. Sequenced sample: sorted CD4+, CD8+, or CD8+CD57+ T cells (not recorded which) from PBMCs. The chain links TRBV6-5 to TRBJ1-1, with a tentative D call TRBD1 (6 bases). CDR3: CASSDGQRNTEAFF. CDR3 coding DNA: TGTGCCAGCAGCGACGGACAGCGTAACACTGAAGCTTTCTTT.